This T cell receptor (beta chain) stems from a study of cytomegalovirus exposure and HLA in healthy donors. Study-wide context: Among about 179 million T cells, an earlier analysis found about 110 million unique TCR beta sequences. Overall study results and limits: Later, an analysis showed that TCR beta chains associated with HLA were more clonally expanded than others that were equally common.

The PCR had 60 Vbeta and 13 Jbeta primers. Repertoires were generated with immunoSEQ multiplex PCR, while TCRdb's copy carries only in-frame clones and drops some. The sample has some 120,000 clones. Comment on this clone: Its antigen is not known.

This TCR derives from a man between 18 and 35 years old in good health and CMV-seronegative. Sequenced sample: PBMCs.

CDR3 coding DNA: TGTGCCAGCAGTGGCCCGCGCTCTGGAAACACCATATATTTT. Translating gives CASSGPRSGNTIYF. The chain uses TRBV25-1 and TRBJ1-3; D gene uncertain. Germline CDR1 and CDR2: MGHDK and SYGVNS. The CDR3 is made up of 14 amino acids. The ends were cut back, 4 bases at V and 0 bases at J, with 7 bases in the middle.